These T cell receptor beta chains were read from a single sample in a study of early T cells in non-severe SARS-CoV-2 infection. MiXCR, run by TCRdb on the 5' RACE reads, gives a single entry per CDR3 protein. The table shows around 30,000 distinct CDR3 sequences, with about 8.2% occurring only once. The specimen sequenced was whole blood. The receptors stem from an adult who was a healthcare worker with PCR-confirmed SARS-CoV-2 infection or an uninfected control (not recorded which). Each CDR3 is given with its conserved first and last residue. A D gene is named only where the DNA matches it firmly. Size is omitted from some rows. Given values are once, few, many or a class for expanded clones.

clone size: .
J gene: TRBJ2-1
V gene: TRBV30
D gene: TRBD2
CDR3 protein: CAWTLAGSSYNEQFF
CDR3 DNA: TGTGCCTGGACTCTAGCGGGGAGCTCCTACAATGAGCAGTTCTTC

clone size: few
J gene: TRBJ2-7
V gene: TRBV5-6
D gene: .
CDR3 protein: CASSLQRRGEQYF
CDR3 DNA: TGTGCCAGCAGCCTGCAAAGGAGGGGTGAGCAGTACTTC

clone size: few
J gene: TRBJ2-5
V gene: TRBV24-1
D gene: .
CDR3 protein: CATSDPSPFLGTQYF
CDR3 DNA: TGTGCCACCAGTGACCCCTCCCCGTTCCTGGGGACCCAGTACTTC

clone size: many
J gene: TRBJ1-2
V gene: TRBV6-4
D gene: TRBD1
CDR3 protein: CASSDTGQGVGGYTF
CDR3 DNA: TGTGCCAGCAGTGACACGGGACAGGGGGTCGGTGGCTACACCTTC

clone size: many
J gene: TRBJ2-2
V gene: TRBV3-1
D gene: .
CDR3 protein: CASSLGYNTGELFF
CDR3 DNA: TGTGCCAGCAGCCTCGGCTATAACACCGGGGAGCTGTTTTTT

clone size: many
J gene: TRBJ1-5
V gene: TRBV12-3/TRBV12-4
D gene: .
CDR3 protein: CASSQQGRFQPQHF
CDR3 DNA: TGTGCCAGCAGTCAACAGGGAAGGTTTCAGCCCCAGCATTTT

clone size: .
J gene: TRBJ2-1
V gene: TRBV9
D gene: TRBD1
CDR3 protein: CASSVEVDDRVNEQFF
CDR3 DNA: TGTGCCAGCAGCGTAGAAGTGGATGACAGGGTCAATGAGCAGTTCTTC

clone size: many
J gene: TRBJ2-4
V gene: TRBV6-2/TRBV6-3
D gene: TRBD1
CDR3 protein: CASSRPDREAKNIQYF
CDR3 DNA: TGTGCCAGCAGTAGGCCCGACAGGGAGGCCAAAAACATTCAGTACTTC

clone size: .
J gene: TRBJ1-1
V gene: TRBV5-3
D gene: .
CDR3 protein: CARSPWCTFGGDTEAFF
CDR3 DNA: TGTGCCAGAAGCCCCTGGTGCACTTTCGGGGGGGACACTGAAGCTTTCTTT

clone size: many
J gene: TRBJ2-1
V gene: TRBV20-1
D gene: TRBD1
CDR3 protein: CSANRGSYNEQFF
CDR3 DNA: TGCAGTGCTAACAGGGGGTCCTACAATGAGCAGTTCTTC

clone size: few
J gene: TRBJ2-7
V gene: TRBV12-3/TRBV12-4
D gene: TRBD1
CDR3 protein: CASRPRQGHEQYF
CDR3 DNA: TGTGCCAGCAGACCCAGACAGGGCCACGAGCAGTACTTC

clone size: many
J gene: TRBJ2-3
V gene: TRBV5-8
D gene: .
CDR3 protein: CASSFSRADTQYF
CDR3 DNA: TGTGCCAGCAGCTTTAGTAGGGCCGATACGCAGTATTTT

clone size: many
J gene: TRBJ2-2
V gene: TRBV2
D gene: .
CDR3 protein: CASSSGTSNTGELFF
CDR3 DNA: TGTGCCAGCAGTTCCGGGACATCGAACACCGGGGAGCTGTTTTTT

clone size: few
J gene: TRBJ2-2
V gene: TRBV5-6
D gene: .
CDR3 protein: CASSPQGSGELFF
CDR3 DNA: TGTGCCAGCAGCCCCCAGGGATCCGGGGAGCTGTTTTTT

clone size: many
J gene: TRBJ1-1
V gene: TRBV7-3
D gene: .
CDR3 protein: CASRESPEIDNTEAFF
CDR3 DNA: TGTGCCAGTCGAGAATCTCCCGAGATCGACAACACTGAAGCTTTCTTT

clone size: many
J gene: TRBJ2-1
V gene: TRBV6-6
D gene: .
CDR3 protein: CAGAGYNEQFF
CDR3 DNA: TGTGCCGGGGCAGGGTACAATGAGCAGTTCTTC

clone size: few
J gene: TRBJ2-2
V gene: TRBV24-1
D gene: .
CDR3 protein: CATRGTATGELFF
CDR3 DNA: TGTGCCACCAGGGGAACGGCGACCGGGGAGCTGTTTTTT

clone size: many
J gene: TRBJ1-5
V gene: TRBV9
D gene: .
CDR3 protein: CASSKGVSNQPQHF
CDR3 DNA: TGTGCCAGCAGTAAGGGTGTAAGCAATCAGCCCCAGCATTTT

clone size: many
J gene: TRBJ2-5
V gene: TRBV6-1
D gene: .
CDR3 protein: CASSEPHSGKETQYF
CDR3 DNA: TGTGCCAGCAGTGAGCCACACAGCGGAAAAGAGACCCAGTACTTC

clone size: .
J gene: TRBJ1-5
V gene: TRBV29-1
D gene: TRBD1
CDR3 protein: CSVAGTDPNQPQHF
CDR3 DNA: TGCAGCGTTGCCGGGACAGACCCCAATCAGCCCCAGCATTTT

clone size: many
J gene: TRBJ1-3
V gene: TRBV9
D gene: .
CDR3 protein: CASSKSLDTIYF
CDR3 DNA: TGTGCCAGCAGTAAATCTCTTGACACCATATATTTT

clone size: many
J gene: TRBJ1-3
V gene: TRBV7-6
D gene: .
CDR3 protein: CASSLSPLGATSGNTIYF
CDR3 DNA: TGTGCCAGCAGCTTATCCCCCCTGGGGGCAACCTCTGGAAACACCATATATTTT

clone size: few
J gene: TRBJ2-1
V gene: TRBV5-1
D gene: TRBD2
CDR3 protein: CASNVGLADEQFF
CDR3 DNA: TGCGCCAGCAACGTCGGGCTAGCGGATGAGCAGTTCTTC

clone size: many
J gene: TRBJ1-3
V gene: TRBV7-2
D gene: .
CDR3 protein: CASSRSGAANSGNTIYF
CDR3 DNA: TGTGCCAGCAGCCGGAGCGGGGCGGCTAACTCTGGAAACACCATATATTTT

clone size: .
J gene: TRBJ1-4
V gene: TRBV6-1
D gene: .
CDR3 protein: CASNDGHSREKLFF
CDR3 DNA: TGTGCCAGCAATGACGGACACTCTCGGGAAAAACTGTTTTTT

clone size: few
J gene: TRBJ2-5
V gene: TRBV11-2
D gene: TRBD2
CDR3 protein: CASRTSGGLGTQYF
CDR3 DNA: TGTGCCAGCAGGACTAGCGGGGGACTGGGGACCCAGTACTTC

clone size: many
J gene: TRBJ2-5
V gene: TRBV7-2
D gene: TRBD2
CDR3 protein: CASSSGGETQYF
CDR3 DNA: TGTGCCAGCAGCTCGGGGGGGGAGACCCAGTACTTC

clone size: many
J gene: TRBJ2-7
V gene: TRBV5-1
D gene: TRBD2
CDR3 protein: CASRSGGTYEQYF
CDR3 DNA: TGCGCCAGCAGGAGCGGGGGTACCTACGAGCAGTACTTC

clone size: many
J gene: TRBJ2-5
V gene: TRBV4-2
D gene: TRBD2
CDR3 protein: CASSGAASGGQETQYF
CDR3 DNA: TGTGCCAGCAGCGGGGCCGCTAGCGGGGGGCAAGAGACCCAGTACTTC

clone size: many
J gene: TRBJ2-5
V gene: TRBV4-1
D gene: .
CDR3 protein: CASSQATLSGETQYF
CDR3 DNA: TGCGCCAGCAGCCAAGCTACGCTTTCAGGGGAGACCCAGTACTTC

clone size: many
J gene: TRBJ2-1
V gene: TRBV4-3
D gene: TRBD2
CDR3 protein: CASSHGTSGGDEQFF
CDR3 DNA: TGCGCCAGCAGCCACGGGACTAGCGGGGGCGATGAGCAGTTCTTC

clone size: few
J gene: TRBJ2-7
V gene: TRBV3-2
D gene: .
CDR3 protein: CASSQDVSYGEQYF
CDR3 DNA: TGTGCCAGCAGCCAAGACGTCTCTTACGGAGAGCAGTACTTC

clone size: few
J gene: TRBJ2-3
V gene: TRBV29-1
D gene: TRBD1
CDR3 protein: CSVVFHGQGTDTQYF
CDR3 DNA: TGCAGCGTTGTTTTCCATGGACAGGGAACAGATACGCAGTATTTT

clone size: .
J gene: TRBJ2-1
V gene: TRBV7-9
D gene: .
CDR3 protein: CASSLAPQDARQFF
CDR3 DNA: TGTGCCAGCAGCTTGGCTCCACAGGACGCTAGGCAGTTCTTC

clone size: many
J gene: TRBJ2-1
V gene: TRBV11-1
D gene: .
CDR3 protein: CASSALTGISYNEQFF
CDR3 DNA: TGTGCCAGCAGCGCCTTAACAGGGATCTCCTACAATGAGCAGTTCTTC

clone size: many
J gene: TRBJ2-1
V gene: TRBV10-3
D gene: .
CDR3 protein: CAISPGGARSYNEQFF
CDR3 DNA: TGTGCCATCTCTCCCGGCGGGGCTCGCTCCTACAATGAGCAGTTCTTC

clone size: many
J gene: TRBJ2-7
V gene: TRBV2
D gene: .
CDR3 protein: CASRDDTYEQYF
CDR3 DNA: TGTGCCAGCAGGGACGATACCTACGAGCAGTACTTC

clone size: few
J gene: TRBJ1-2
V gene: TRBV5-1
D gene: TRBD1
CDR3 protein: CASSWGDRARYGYTF
CDR3 DNA: TGCGCCAGCAGCTGGGGGGACAGGGCCCGCTATGGCTACACCTTC

clone size: many
J gene: TRBJ2-1
V gene: TRBV11-2
D gene: .
CDR3 protein: CASSLAGRAEQFF
CDR3 DNA: TGTGCCAGCAGCTTAGCGGGGAGAGCAGAGCAGTTCTTC

clone size: many
J gene: TRBJ1-2
V gene: TRBV12-3/TRBV12-4
D gene: .
CDR3 protein: CASSYRSANYGYTF
CDR3 DNA: TGTGCCAGCAGTTACAGGTCCGCTAACTATGGCTACACCTTC

clone size: many
J gene: TRBJ1-4
V gene: TRBV7-6
D gene: .
CDR3 protein: CASSLALGQNEKLFF
CDR3 DNA: TGTGCCAGCAGCTTAGCGCTAGGACAGAATGAAAAACTGTTTTTT

clone size: many
J gene: TRBJ2-1
V gene: TRBV12-3/TRBV12-4
D gene: .
CDR3 protein: CASSPISTGEQFF
CDR3 DNA: TGTGCCAGCAGTCCGATATCCACCGGGGAACAGTTCTTC

clone size: many
J gene: TRBJ1-5
V gene: TRBV4-3
D gene: .
CDR3 protein: CASSPGTGGNQPQHF
CDR3 DNA: TGCGCCAGCAGCCCCGGAACCGGCGGAAATCAGCCCCAGCATTTT

clone size: many
J gene: TRBJ1-5
V gene: TRBV7-2
D gene: .
CDR3 protein: CASSLVGLDNQPQHF
CDR3 DNA: TGTGCCAGCAGCTTAGTGGGGCTGGACAATCAGCCCCAGCATTTT

clone size: .
J gene: TRBJ1-6
V gene: TRBV19
D gene: .
CDR3 protein: CASKDYNSPLHF
CDR3 DNA: TGTGCCAGTAAGGACTATAATTCACCCCTCCACTTT

clone size: .
J gene: TRBJ1-6
V gene: TRBV4-3
D gene: .
CDR3 protein: CASSPDFPLRGSPLHF
CDR3 DNA: TGCGCCAGCAGCCCGGACTTCCCGCTGCGAGGTTCACCCCTCCACTTT

clone size: many
J gene: TRBJ2-7
V gene: TRBV20-1
D gene: TRBD2
CDR3 protein: CSARGPSSGGVRSYEQYF
CDR3 DNA: TGCAGTGCTAGAGGCCCCTCGAGCGGGGGGGTTCGTAGCTACGAGCAGTACTTC

clone size: many
J gene: TRBJ2-1
V gene: TRBV25-1
D gene: TRBD1
CDR3 protein: CATGQGITLQFF
CDR3 DNA: TGTGCCACCGGACAGGGTATCACCCTCCAGTTCTTC

clone size: many
J gene: TRBJ1-2
V gene: TRBV5-1
D gene: .
CDR3 protein: CASRRDGEDYGYTF
CDR3 DNA: TGCGCCAGCCGAAGGGACGGCGAGGACTATGGCTACACCTTC

clone size: few
J gene: TRBJ2-5
V gene: TRBV15
D gene: TRBD1
CDR3 protein: CATSREATGFETQYF
CDR3 DNA: TGTGCCACCAGCAGAGAAGCGACAGGGTTTGAGACCCAGTACTTC

clone size: .
J gene: TRBJ1-3
V gene: TRBV3-1
D gene: .
CDR3 protein: CASSQQGSNTIYF
CDR3 DNA: TGTGCCAGCAGCCAACAGGGTTCCAACACCATATATTTT

clone size: many
J gene: TRBJ2-1
V gene: TRBV7-3
D gene: .
CDR3 protein: CASSLSPSLGNEQFF
CDR3 DNA: TGTGCCAGCAGCTTAAGTCCCTCCTTGGGCAATGAGCAGTTCTTC

clone size: many
J gene: TRBJ1-5
V gene: TRBV5-1
D gene: .
CDR3 protein: CASSLDGGDYQPQHF
CDR3 DNA: TGCGCCAGCAGCTTGGATGGCGGGGACTATCAGCCCCAGCATTTT

clone size: many
J gene: TRBJ2-7
V gene: TRBV5-5
D gene: .
CDR3 protein: CASSPFRDGYYEQYF
CDR3 DNA: TGTGCCAGCAGCCCCTTCCGGGACGGGTACTACGAGCAGTACTTC

clone size: few
J gene: TRBJ2-7
V gene: TRBV5-6
D gene: TRBD2
CDR3 protein: CASTPLAGAYEQYF
CDR3 DNA: TGTGCCAGCACCCCACTAGCGGGGGCCTACGAGCAGTACTTC

clone size: few
J gene: TRBJ2-1
V gene: TRBV7-9
D gene: .
CDR3 protein: CASLTGTTYNEQFF
CDR3 DNA: TGTGCCAGCCTTACCGGGACAACCTACAATGAGCAGTTCTTC

clone size: .
J gene: TRBJ2-1
V gene: TRBV4-1
D gene: .
CDR3 protein: CASSQGGPTEQFF
CDR3 DNA: TGCGCCAGCAGCCAAGGCGGGCCGACGGAGCAGTTCTTC

clone size: .
J gene: TRBJ2-3
V gene: TRBV24-1
D gene: TRBD1
CDR3 protein: CATSDPGQGVTDTQYF
CDR3 DNA: TGTGCCACCAGTGACCCTGGACAGGGGGTTACAGATACGCAGTATTTT

clone size: .
J gene: TRBJ2-7
V gene: TRBV29-1
D gene: .
CDR3 protein: CSVGAGHEQYF
CDR3 DNA: TGCAGCGTGGGAGCCGGCCACGAGCAGTACTTC